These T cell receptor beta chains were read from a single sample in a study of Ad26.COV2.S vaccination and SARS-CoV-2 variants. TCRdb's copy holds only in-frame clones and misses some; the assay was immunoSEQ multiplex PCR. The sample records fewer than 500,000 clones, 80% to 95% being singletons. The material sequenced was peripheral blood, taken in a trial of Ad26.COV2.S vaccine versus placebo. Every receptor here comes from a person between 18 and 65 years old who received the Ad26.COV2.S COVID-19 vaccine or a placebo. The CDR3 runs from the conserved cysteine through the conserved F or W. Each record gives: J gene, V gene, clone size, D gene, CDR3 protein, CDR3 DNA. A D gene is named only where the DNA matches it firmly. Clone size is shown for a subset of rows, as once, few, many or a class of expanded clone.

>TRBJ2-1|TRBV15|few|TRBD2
CATSIGGSRDEQFF
TGTGCCACCAGCATCGGCGGGAGCAGGGATGAGCAGTTCTTC
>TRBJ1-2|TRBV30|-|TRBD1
CAWSPGTGNGYTF
TGTGCCTGGAGTCCGGGGACAGGGAATGGCTACACCTTC
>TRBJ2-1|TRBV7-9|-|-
CASSPPTGPKYNEQFF
TGTGCCAGCAGCCCGCCGACAGGTCCCAAGTACAATGAGCAGTTCTTC
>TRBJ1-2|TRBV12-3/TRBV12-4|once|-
CASSSQTNYGYTF
TGTGCCAGCAGTTCACAGACTAACTATGGCTACACCTTC
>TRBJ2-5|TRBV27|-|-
CASSNPGGQETQYF
TGTGCCAGCAGTAACCCCGGGGGTCAAGAGACCCAGTACTTC
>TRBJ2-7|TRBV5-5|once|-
CASSLGQGIYEQYF
TGTGCCAGCAGCTTGGGGCAGGGAATCTACGAGCAGTACTTC
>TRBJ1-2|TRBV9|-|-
CASSVGAGALGYTF
TGTGCCAGCAGCGTAGGAGCTGGGGCCCTTGGCTACACCTTC
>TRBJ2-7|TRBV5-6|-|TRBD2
CASSHGSRGLAGGVEQYF
TGTGCCAGCAGCCACGGCAGCCGGGGACTAGCGGGAGGGGTCGAGCAGTACTTC
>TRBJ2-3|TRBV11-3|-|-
CASSFQGIDTQYF
TGTGCCAGCAGCTTCCAAGGCATAGATACGCAGTATTTT
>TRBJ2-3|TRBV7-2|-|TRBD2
CASSLGPAGDLTDTQYF
TGTGCCAGCAGCTTAGGGCCCGCGGGAGACTTAACAGATACGCAGTATTTT
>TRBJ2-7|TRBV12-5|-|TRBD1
CASAIGTDPVYEQYF
TGTGCTAGTGCCATAGGGACAGACCCCGTTTACGAGCAGTACTTC
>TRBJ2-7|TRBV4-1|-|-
CASSRGMGESYEQYF
TGCGCCAGCAGCCGTGGCATGGGTGAGTCCTACGAGCAGTACTTC
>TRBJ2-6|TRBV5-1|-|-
CASSLLGSGANVLTF
TGCGCCAGCAGCTTGTTAGGGTCTGGGGCCAACGTCCTGACTTTC
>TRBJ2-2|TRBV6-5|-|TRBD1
CASSLQGAAGELFF
TGTGCCAGCAGCCTACAGGGGGCCGCCGGGGAGCTGTTTTTT
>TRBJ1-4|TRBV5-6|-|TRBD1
CASSLHRGVRPNEKLFF
TGTGCCAGCAGCTTACACAGGGGGGTACGGCCTAATGAAAAACTGTTTTTT
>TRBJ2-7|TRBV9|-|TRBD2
CASSVGLAGMSYEQYF
TGTGCCAGCAGCGTAGGACTAGCGGGTATGTCCTACGAGCAGTACTTC
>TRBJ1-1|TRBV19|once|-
CASSIQFRFGDYTEAFF
TGTGCCAGTAGTATCCAGTTTCGGTTTGGTGATTATACTGAAGCTTTCTTT
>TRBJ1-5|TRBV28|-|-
CASSLPGANNQPQHF
TGTGCCAGCAGTTTGCCAGGGGCAAACAATCAGCCCCAGCATTTT
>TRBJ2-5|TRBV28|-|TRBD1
CASNRDRGPQETQYF
TGTGCCAGCAACCGGGACAGGGGGCCCCAAGAGACCCAGTACTTC
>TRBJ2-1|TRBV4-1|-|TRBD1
CASSQEARGPVEQFF
TGCGCCAGCAGCCAAGAGGCGAGGGGGCCGGTTGAGCAGTTCTTC
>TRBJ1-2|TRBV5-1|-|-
CASRRTDNYGYTF
TGCGCCAGCAGACGGACAGACAACTATGGCTACACCTTC
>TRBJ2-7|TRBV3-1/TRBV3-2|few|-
CASSQESSEQYF
TGTGCCAGCAGCCAGGAGAGTTCCGAGCAGTACTTC
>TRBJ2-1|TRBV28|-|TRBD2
CASSSATSGEYNEQFF
TGTGCCAGCAGTTCTGCTACTAGCGGGGAATACAATGAGCAGTTCTTC
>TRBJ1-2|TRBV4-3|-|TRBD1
CASSHPPGQGPSGYTF
TGCGCCAGCAGCCACCCTCCGGGACAGGGGCCTAGTGGCTACACCTTC
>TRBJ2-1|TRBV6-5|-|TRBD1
CASSYSSQGIYNEQFF
TGTGCCAGCAGTTACTCGTCACAGGGGATCTACAATGAGCAGTTCTTC
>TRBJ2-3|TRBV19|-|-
CASSTGWVKTDTQYF
TGTGCCAGTAGTACCGGGTGGGTAAAAACAGATACGCAGTATTTT
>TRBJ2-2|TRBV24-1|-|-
CATSRVQETGELFF
TGTGCCACCAGTAGAGTGCAGGAAACCGGGGAGCTGTTTTTT
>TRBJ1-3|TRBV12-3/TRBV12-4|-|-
CASSPTGNTIYF
TGTGCCAGCAGTCCCACAGGAAACACCATATATTTT
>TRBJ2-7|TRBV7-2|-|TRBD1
CASSLRTIGETGQIYEQYF
TGTGCCAGCAGCTTAAGAACCATCGGCGAGACGGGACAGATCTACGAGCAGTACTTC
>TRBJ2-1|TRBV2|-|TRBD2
CASRKLAGNYNEQFF
TGTGCCAGCAGGAAACTAGCGGGGAACTACAATGAGCAGTTCTTC
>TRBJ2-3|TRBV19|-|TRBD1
CASSLGQPDTQYF
TGTGCCAGTAGTCTGGGACAGCCAGATACGCAGTATTTT
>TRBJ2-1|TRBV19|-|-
CASSIGSSAYNEQFF
TGTGCCAGTAGTATAGGGTCTAGCGCCTACAATGAGCAGTTCTTC
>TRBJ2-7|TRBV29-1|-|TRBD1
CSVELQGVTYEQYF
TGCAGCGTTGAGTTGCAGGGGGTTACCTACGAGCAGTACTTC
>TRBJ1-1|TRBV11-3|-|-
CASSPKRGNTEAFF
TGTGCCAGCAGCCCTAAGAGAGGGAACACTGAAGCTTTCTTT
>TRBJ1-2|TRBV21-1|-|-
CASSRERLRICMRLNYGYTF
TGTGCCAGCAGCAGAGAACGACTGAGGATATGTATGCGGCTTAACTATGGCTACACCTTC
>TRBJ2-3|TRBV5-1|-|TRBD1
CASRSGTAFTDTQYF
TGCGCCAGCAGATCCGGGACAGCCTTCACAGATACGCAGTATTTT
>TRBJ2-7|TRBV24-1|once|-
CATQRAPILYEQYF
TGTGCCACCCAAAGGGCCCCGATCCTCTACGAGCAGTACTTC